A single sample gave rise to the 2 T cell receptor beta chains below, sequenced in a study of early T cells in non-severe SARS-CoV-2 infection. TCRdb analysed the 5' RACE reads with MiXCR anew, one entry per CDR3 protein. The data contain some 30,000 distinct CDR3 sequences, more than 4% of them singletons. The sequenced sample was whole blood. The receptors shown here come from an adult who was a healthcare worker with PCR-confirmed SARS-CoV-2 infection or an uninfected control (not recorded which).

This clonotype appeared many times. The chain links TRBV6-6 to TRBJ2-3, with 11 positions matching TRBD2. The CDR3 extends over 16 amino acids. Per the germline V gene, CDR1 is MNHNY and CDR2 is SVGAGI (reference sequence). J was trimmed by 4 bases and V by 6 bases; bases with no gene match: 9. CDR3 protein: CASRAGLAELADTQYF. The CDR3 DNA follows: TGTGCCAGCAGAGCGGGACTAGCGGAACTGGCAGATACGCAGTATTTT.

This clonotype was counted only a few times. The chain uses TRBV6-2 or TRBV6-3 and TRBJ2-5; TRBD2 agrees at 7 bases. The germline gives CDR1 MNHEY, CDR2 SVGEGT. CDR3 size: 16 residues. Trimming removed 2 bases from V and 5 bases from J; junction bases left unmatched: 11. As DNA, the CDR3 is TGTGCCAGCAGTTACGGGACTACATGGGCGCCGGAGACCCAGTACTTC. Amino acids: CASSYGTTWAPETQYF.